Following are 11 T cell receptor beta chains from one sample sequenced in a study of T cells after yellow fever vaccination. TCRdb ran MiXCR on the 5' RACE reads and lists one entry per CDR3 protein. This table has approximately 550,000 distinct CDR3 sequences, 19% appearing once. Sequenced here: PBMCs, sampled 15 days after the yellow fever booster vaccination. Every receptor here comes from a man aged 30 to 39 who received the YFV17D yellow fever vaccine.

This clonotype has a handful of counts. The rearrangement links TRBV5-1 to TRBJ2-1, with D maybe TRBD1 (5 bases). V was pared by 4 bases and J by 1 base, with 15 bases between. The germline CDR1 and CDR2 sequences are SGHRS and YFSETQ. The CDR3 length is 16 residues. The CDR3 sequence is CASSTTGSYSYNEQFF. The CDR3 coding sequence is TGCGCCAGCAGCACAACAGGAAGTTATTCCTACAATGAGCAGTTCTTC. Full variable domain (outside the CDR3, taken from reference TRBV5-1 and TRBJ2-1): KAGVTQTPRYLIKTRGQQVTLSCSPISGHRSVSWYQQTPGQGLQFLFEYFSETQRNKGNFPGRFSGRQFSNSRSEMNVSTLELGDSALYLCASSTTGSYSYNEQFFGPGTRLTVL.

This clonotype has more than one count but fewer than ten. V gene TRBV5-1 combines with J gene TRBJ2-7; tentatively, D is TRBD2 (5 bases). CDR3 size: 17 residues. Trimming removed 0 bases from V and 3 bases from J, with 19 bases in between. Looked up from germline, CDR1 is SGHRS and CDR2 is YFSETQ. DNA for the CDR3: TGCGCCAGCAGCTTGGCCTACTCCGGGGTGTCGGGCTACGAGCAGTACTTC. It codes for CASSLAYSGVSGYEQYF.

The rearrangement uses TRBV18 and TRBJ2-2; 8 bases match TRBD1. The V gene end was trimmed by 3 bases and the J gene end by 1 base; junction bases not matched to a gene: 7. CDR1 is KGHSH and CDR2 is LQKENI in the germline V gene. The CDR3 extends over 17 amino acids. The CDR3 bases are TGTGCCAGCTCACCTACGGACAGGGCCCTGAACACCGGGGAGCTGTTTTTT. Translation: CASSPTDRALNTGELFF.

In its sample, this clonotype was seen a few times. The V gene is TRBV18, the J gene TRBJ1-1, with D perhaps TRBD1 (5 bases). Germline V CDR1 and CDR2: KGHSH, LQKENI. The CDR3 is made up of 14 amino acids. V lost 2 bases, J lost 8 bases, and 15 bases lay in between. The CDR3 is CASSPGSRGVEAFF. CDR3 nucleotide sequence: TGTGCCAGCTCACCAGGTTCGAGGGGTGTCGAAGCTTTCTTT.

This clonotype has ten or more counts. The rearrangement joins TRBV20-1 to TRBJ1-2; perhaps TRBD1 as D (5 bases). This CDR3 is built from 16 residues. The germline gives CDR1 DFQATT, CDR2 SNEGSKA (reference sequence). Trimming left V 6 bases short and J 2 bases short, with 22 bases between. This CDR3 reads CSAYTSDSSSNYGYTF. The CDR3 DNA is TGCAGTGCCTATACCTCCGACAGCTCCTCCAACTATGGCTACACCTTC.

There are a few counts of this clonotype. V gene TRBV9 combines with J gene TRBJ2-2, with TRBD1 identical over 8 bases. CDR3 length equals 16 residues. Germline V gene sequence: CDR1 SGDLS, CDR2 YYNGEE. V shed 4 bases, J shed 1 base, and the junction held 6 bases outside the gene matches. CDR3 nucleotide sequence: TGTGCCAGCAGCTCCTCCGGGACAGGGAACACCGGGGAGCTGTTTTTT. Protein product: CASSSSGTGNTGELFF.

The DNA for the CDR3 is TGCAGTGCCCAGGGACAGGGGTGGAATGAGCAGTTCTTC. Residues: CSAQGQGWNEQFF. The chain uses TRBV20-1 and TRBJ2-1; 10 nucleotides match TRBD1. The CDR3 covers 13 residues. J gave up 7 bases and V 6 bases, and 6 bases lay outside the gene matches. CDR1 and CDR2 from the germline V gene are DFQATT and SNEGSKA (reference sequence).

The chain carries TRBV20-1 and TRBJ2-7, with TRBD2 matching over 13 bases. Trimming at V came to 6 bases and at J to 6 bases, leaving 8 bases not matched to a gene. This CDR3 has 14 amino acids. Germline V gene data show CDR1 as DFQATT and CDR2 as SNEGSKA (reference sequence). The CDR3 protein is CSALTGTSGTEQYF. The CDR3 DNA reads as TGCAGTGCCCTGACTGGGACTAGCGGGACCGAGCAGTACTTC.

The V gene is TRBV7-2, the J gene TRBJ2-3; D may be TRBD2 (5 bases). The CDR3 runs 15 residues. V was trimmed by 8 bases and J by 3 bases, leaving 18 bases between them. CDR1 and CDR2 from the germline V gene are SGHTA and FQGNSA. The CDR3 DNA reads TGTGCCAGCCAACTAGGTGGGATACGGACAGATACGCAGTATTTT. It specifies CASQLGGIRTDTQYF.

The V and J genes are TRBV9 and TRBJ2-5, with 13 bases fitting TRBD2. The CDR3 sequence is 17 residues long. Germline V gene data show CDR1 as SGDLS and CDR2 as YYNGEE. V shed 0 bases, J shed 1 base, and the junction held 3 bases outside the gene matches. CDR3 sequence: CASSVGGLAGIQETQYF. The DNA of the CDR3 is TGTGCCAGCAGCGTAGGGGGACTAGCGGGAATCCAAGAGACCCAGTACTTC.

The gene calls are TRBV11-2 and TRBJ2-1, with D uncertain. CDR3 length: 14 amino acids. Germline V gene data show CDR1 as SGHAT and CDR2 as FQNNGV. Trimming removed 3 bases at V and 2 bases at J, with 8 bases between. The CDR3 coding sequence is TGTGCCAGCAGCTTCGGGTTCCCCTACAATGAGCAGTTCTTC. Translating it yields CASSFGFPYNEQFF. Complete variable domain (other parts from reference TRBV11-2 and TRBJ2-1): EAGVAQSPRYKIIEKRQSVAFWCNPISGHATLYWYQQILGQGPKLLIQFQNNGVVDDSQLPKDRFSAERLKGVDSTLKIQPAKLEDSAVYLCASSFGFPYNEQFFGPGTRLTVL.